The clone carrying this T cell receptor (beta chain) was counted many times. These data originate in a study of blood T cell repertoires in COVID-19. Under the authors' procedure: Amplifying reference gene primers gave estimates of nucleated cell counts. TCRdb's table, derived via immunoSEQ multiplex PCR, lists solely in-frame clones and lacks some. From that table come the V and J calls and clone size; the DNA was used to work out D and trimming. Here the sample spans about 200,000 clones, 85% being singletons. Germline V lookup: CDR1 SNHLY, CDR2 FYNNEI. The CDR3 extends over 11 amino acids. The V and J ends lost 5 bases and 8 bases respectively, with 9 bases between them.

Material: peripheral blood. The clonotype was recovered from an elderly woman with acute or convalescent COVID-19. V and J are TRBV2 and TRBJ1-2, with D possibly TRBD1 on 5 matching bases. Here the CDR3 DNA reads TGTGCCAGCAGTCTAGACAGCGGCTACACCTTC. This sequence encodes CASSLDSGYTF.